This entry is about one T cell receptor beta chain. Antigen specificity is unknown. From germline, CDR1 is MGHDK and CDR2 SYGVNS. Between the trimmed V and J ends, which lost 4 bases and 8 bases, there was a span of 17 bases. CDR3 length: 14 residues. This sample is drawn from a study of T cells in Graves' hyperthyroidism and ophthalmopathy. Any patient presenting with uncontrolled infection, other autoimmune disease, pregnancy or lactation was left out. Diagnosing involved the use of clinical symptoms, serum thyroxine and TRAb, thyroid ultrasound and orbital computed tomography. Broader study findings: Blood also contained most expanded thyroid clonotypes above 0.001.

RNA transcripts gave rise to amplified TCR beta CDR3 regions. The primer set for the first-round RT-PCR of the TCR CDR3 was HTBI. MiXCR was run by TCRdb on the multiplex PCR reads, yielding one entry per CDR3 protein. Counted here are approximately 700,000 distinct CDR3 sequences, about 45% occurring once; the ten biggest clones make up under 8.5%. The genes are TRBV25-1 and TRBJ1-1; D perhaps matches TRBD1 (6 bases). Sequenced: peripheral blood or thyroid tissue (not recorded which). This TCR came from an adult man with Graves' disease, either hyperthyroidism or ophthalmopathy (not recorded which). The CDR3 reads CASSARTNRVEAFF. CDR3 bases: TGTGCCAGCAGTGCTAGGACGAACAGGGTCGAAGCTTTCTTT.